This T cell receptor (beta chain) was documented in a study of blood T cell repertoires in COVID-19. Study-level background: The samples span acute and convalescent COVID-19 from the United States, Italy and Spain. The cDNA or gDNA used as material had been derived from T cells, B-cell-depleted T cells, or PBMCs.

Sequenced by immunoSEQ multiplex PCR; TCRdb stores in-frame clones only, minus some. The table has fewer than 350,000 clones, about 86% seen once. In its sample, this clone was seen a few times. Deletions cut 0 bases from V and 3 bases from J, with 8 bases between. CDR3 size: 14 residues. The germline CDR1 and CDR2 sequences are SGHDN and FVKESK. The sample comprised peripheral blood. The rearrangement links TRBV14 to TRBJ1-2; D gene unclear. This clonotype was sampled from a woman aged 55 to 70 with active or convalescent COVID-19. The CDR3 sequence: CASSQETLHYGYTF. Here the CDR3 DNA reads TGTGCCAGCAGCCAAGAAACGCTACACTATGGCTACACCTTC.